The entry below gives a single T cell receptor (beta chain) sequence along with its context. This sample is part of a study of shared clonotypes between healthy human individuals. Whole-study context: A couple of women and a few men aged 18 to 49 made up the donors. Donors had three CD4 naive, three CD4 memory, two CD8 naive and one CD8 memory plate apiece.

The CDR3 consists of 17 residues. The germline gives CDR1 SGHRS, CDR2 YFSETQ. V was cut by 2 bases and J by 1 base, with 15 bases left in between. In the authors' workflow: There were no quality scores in the junction-only immunoSEQ sequences, so filtering differed. TCRdb keeps only in-frame clones here, not all; method: immunoSEQ multiplex PCR. From that table come the V and J calls and clone size; the DNA was used to work out D and trimming. Here the sample spans approximately 1.4 million clones, 95% to 99% being singletons. The clonotype originates from a man aged 30-40 years in good health. V usage is TRBV5-1 and J usage is TRBJ2-2; a weak D match, TRBD2 (5 bases). The specimen sequenced was naive CD4+ T cells sorted from blood. The subset: CD45RA+ positively selected. The DNA of the CDR3 is TGCGCCAGCAGCTTATTAGTCGGGGTACAGAACACCGGGGAGCTGTTTTTT. Encoded protein: CASSLLVGVQNTGELFF.